Included here is one T cell receptor beta chain sequence, with context. Its cognate antigen is unknown. Looked up from germline, CDR1 is MGHRA and CDR2 is YSYEKL. CDR3 length equals 19 residues. With 3 bases clipped from V and 2 bases from J, the junction kept 11 bases outside the gene matches. This record belongs to a study of cytomegalovirus exposure and HLA in healthy donors. Overall study results and limits: In a later analysis, a missense DCLRE1C variant was linked to TCR beta V- and J-gene trimming. Later findings reportedly placed an Asian-associated ancestry cluster below the roughly 700-donor mean for N-insertions. The study flagged some 170 TCR beta chains as cytomegalovirus-associated. A likely sequencing artifact accounted for one observed cluster of highly shared sequence variants.

Vbeta (60) and Jbeta (13) primers were used in the PCR. Profiled with immunoSEQ multiplex PCR; TCRdb holds only in-frame clones, not every one. The table lists approximately 160,000 clones, around three quarters of them singletons, with 1.5% to 2% in the top ten. The specimen sequenced was PBMCs. This clonotype originated in a woman aged 25 to 39 in good health and CMV-seronegative. The J gene is TRBJ2-3, the V gene TRBV4-1; 13 bases fit TRBD2. The CDR3 here is CASSHPSGLAGASTDTQYF. The CDR3 DNA is TGCGCCAGCAGCCATCCCAGTGGACTAGCGGGGGCCTCCACAGATACGCAGTATTTT.